This T cell receptor (beta chain) comes out of a study of graft-versus-host responses after intestinal transplantation (dated by TCRdb to about 2021). Regarding the research as a whole: The transplants that recipients received were multivisceral, liver-intestinal, or isolated intestinal. Of the 20 to 30 intestinal transplant recipients enrolled in the cohort, one of whom was a retransplant, a few patients without pretransplant specimens were excluded. Instead of going to the commercial service, samples from a few later patients were sequenced in-house on an Illumina MiSeq and processed with MiXCR. After intestinal transplantation, graft-versus-host and host-versus-graft alloreactive T cell clones in the graft, circulation and bone marrow were tracked using bulk TCR-beta CDR3 sequencing. Donor T cell macrochimerism was defined as a peak of at least 4% donor T cells among recipient peripheral blood mononuclear cells. Alloreactive clones were identified by sequencing pre-transplant mixed lymphocyte reaction products and comparing these products with unstimulated pre-transplant donor and recipient T cells. Anti-thymocyte globulin induction was given to all recipients, followed by maintenance tacrolimus and steroids for approximately 3 years.

The study at large found these results: In patients with donor T cell macrochimerism, the allografts had high GvH to HvG T cell clonal ratios. GvH clones were detected in recipient bone marrow, and some appeared earlier in ileal mucosa or blood, consistent with an intestinal mucosal origin. Conclusions were limited by the relatively low number and heterogeneity of intestinal transplant patients. Early after transplant, peak levels of circulating GvH clones were associated with declines in HvG clones.

Comments on this clone: No base qualities exist here, and no much larger clone lies one base off it. The same CDR3 is also encoded by other DNA sequences in this sample.

Sample time point, as interpreted from the label and publication: cells obtained before transplantation from donor or recipient. Mixed lymphocyte reactions plated approximately 200,000 CFSE-labeled pre-transplant responders with approximately 200,000 irradiated violet-dye-labeled stimulators and were cultured for six to seven days. After the mixed lymphocyte reaction, proliferating CD3+CD4+CFSE-low and CD3+CD8+CFSE-low responder cells were FACS-sorted on a BD Influx sorter. The library relied on the immunoSEQ multiplex PCR assay. In most patients, genomic DNA was isolated using the Qiagen DNeasy Blood and Tissue Kit and sent frozen to Adaptive Biotechnologies for TCR sequencing. Adaptive Biotechnologies carried out high-throughput TCR-beta CDR3 sequencing of genomic DNA for most patients. As for how the authors treated the data: TCR sequencing data for around 19 patients were retrieved from Adaptive's ImmunoSEQ software; a few other patients were processed with MiXCR and VDJtools. To correct CD4 versus CD8 sorting errors, sequences present in both subsets at a frequency ratio below 5:1 were removed. Because the origin of CDR3 nucleotide sequences shared between donor and recipient could not be assigned, those sequences were removed. At least 2-fold expansion over unstimulated cells and a minimum CFSE-low frequency of 0.002% (template counts) or 0.001% (read counts) were required for clones to be classified as alloreactive. A clone was considered mappable if detected in the sequenced pre-transplant spleen, lymph node, or MLR CFSE-low populations of the donor or recipient. The cumulative frequency of alloreactive clones was calculated as a percentage of all sequences, weighted by copy number. Not all clones reach the TCRdb copy of this immuneACCESS table, which keeps in-frame sequences only. Checked studies attribute under half of the gap to unresolved V genes and leave the rest unexplained. V and J calls and clone size follow that table, whereas D and trimming were derived from the DNA. The sample includes roughly 25,000 clones, with just under 40% observed a single time. The biggest ten clones account for about 0.66% of the sample.

Trimming takes 5 bases from V and 2 bases from J, and the germline ends sit 13 bases apart. The CDR3 measures 14 amino acids from cysteine to phenylalanine. Only the CDR3 part of the read is kept: 42 bases, read in frame from the first base. CDR1 is given as MDHEN and CDR2 as SYDVKM, both from the germline V gene. Here the sequenced sample was alloreactive CD4+ T cells from a mixed lymphocyte reaction culture, taken before intestinal transplant. The label giving this sample's cell subset or site can be read as: CFSE-low proliferating T cells sorted from approximately 6-day pre-transplant mixed lymphocyte reaction (GvH or HvG direction). The TCR comes from a human patient who received an intestinal transplant. The chain is made from TRBV28 and TRBJ2-7, with no reliable assignment of the D segment. CDR3 sequence: CASSTRQGTYEQYF. The DNA sequence follows: TGTGCCAGCAGTACGAGACAAGGAACCTACGAGCAGTACTTC.